This is a list of T cell receptor beta chains from one sample in a study of cytomegalovirus exposure and HLA in healthy donors. Sequenced by immunoSEQ multiplex PCR; TCRdb stores in-frame clones only, minus some. Of 150,000 to 200,000 clones in the sample, approximately 81% were seen once. Material: PBMCs. These receptors were collected from a man aged 18-30 years in good health and CMV-seronegative. Both conserved end residues are part of each CDR3.

TRBV29-1	TRBJ2-7	CSVIPSGIYEQYF
TRBV6-5	TRBJ1-2	CASSRTGTYGYTF
TRBV27	TRBJ1-1	CASSYRGGTEAFF
TRBV5-1	TRBJ1-6	CASSGQGVRFSPLHF
TRBV6-5	TRBJ1-2	CASSLRRRDRGGYTF
TRBV28	TRBJ1-2	CASSSPGTGGRGNYGYTF
TRBV7-3	TRBJ2-1	CASSLVSGGWNEQFF
TRBV5-6	TRBJ1-2	CASSLPGGYGYTF
TRBV10-3	TRBJ1-1	CAIRQGSAEAFF
TRBV28	TRBJ2-7	CASSLRTPNFYEQYF
TRBV2	TRBJ1-1	CASSEGQFEAFF
TRBV4-1	TRBJ1-4	CATSQGEKLFF
TRBV10-3	TRBJ1-1	CAIRGTGGTEAFF
TRBV9	TRBJ2-7	CASSARLAGPYEQYF
TRBV7-6	TRBJ1-3	CASSLTVTLTGNTIYF
TRBV29-1	TRBJ1-1	CSVEDADVMNTEAFF
TRBV5-1	TRBJ1-1	CASSSREGMNTEAFF
TRBV6-6	TRBJ2-2	CASRTGLAADTGELFF
TRBV7-7	TRBJ2-3	CASSSGQGRSDTQYF
TRBV6-5	TRBJ1-2	CASSAQGGSGYTF
TRBV5-1	TRBJ2-7	CASSLTTGGVYEQYF
TRBV4-1	TRBJ1-2	CASSQVPHRKLRAYGYTF
TRBV29-1	TRBJ1-2	CSVEEGSTYGYTF
TRBV4-3	TRBJ2-1	CASSQDSGLAGGSDEQFF
TRBV5-6	TRBJ2-1	CASSPLSGRVNEQFF
TRBV6-1	TRBJ2-7	CASSVSGSSYEQYF
TRBV6-1	TRBJ2-5	CASSALAGVQETQYF
TRBV28	TRBJ1-5	CASSGDPDQPQHF
TRBV5-1	TRBJ1-1	CASSLEGHWNTEAFF